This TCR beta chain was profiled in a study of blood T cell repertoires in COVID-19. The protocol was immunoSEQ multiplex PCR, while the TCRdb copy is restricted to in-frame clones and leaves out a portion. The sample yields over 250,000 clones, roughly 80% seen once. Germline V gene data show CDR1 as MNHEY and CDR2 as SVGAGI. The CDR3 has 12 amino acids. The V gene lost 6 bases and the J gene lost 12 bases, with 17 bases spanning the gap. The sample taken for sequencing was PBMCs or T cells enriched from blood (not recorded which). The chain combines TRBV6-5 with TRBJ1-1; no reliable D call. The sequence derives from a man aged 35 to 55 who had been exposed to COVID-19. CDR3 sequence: CASRRGTSFPFF. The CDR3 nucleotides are TGTGCCAGCAGGCGGGGTACGTCGTTTCCTTTCTTT.